This T cell receptor (beta chain) was observed in a study of cytomegalovirus exposure and HLA in healthy donors. Overall study results and limits: TCR beta sequences numbering fewer than 20,000 were associated with HLA alleles at 0.05 false discovery rate in a later analysis. Within the data, a cluster of highly shared sequence variants was likely a sequencing artifact. Immune exposure was documented only through CMV serostatus.

The V gene lost 10 bases and the J gene lost 1 base, with 28 bases spanning the gap. The CDR3 totals 18 residues. CDR1 is LNHDA, CDR2 SQIVND, per germline (reference sequence). Concerning this clone itself: What it binds is unknown.

The PCR had 60 Vbeta and 13 Jbeta primers. Some clones are missing from TCRdb's copy, which holds only in-frame ones; the method was immunoSEQ multiplex PCR. The sample records under 250,000 clones, 65% to 80% being singletons. This TCR derives from a man between 50 and 59 years old in good health and CMV-seronegative. This sequence joins TRBV19 and TRBJ2-5; D perhaps matches TRBD1 (7 bases). Sequencing was done on a sample of PBMCs. The CDR3 DNA reads TGTGCCACCAAGGCATGGGGCAGGGGGGCTGCCGGCCAAGAGACCCAGTACTTC. This translates into CATKAWGRGAAGQETQYF.